This TCR beta chain was documented in a study of read filtering for tumor transcriptome and immune sequencing. CDR3 length equals 16 residues. V gave up 1 base and J gave up 1 base, with 13 bases separating them. Germline CDR1 is SEHNR and CDR2 is FQNEAQ (reference sequence). This library used around 400 ng RNA and molecular barcoded adaptors spanning alpha/delta and beta/gamma chains. TCRdb recomputed calls from the reads with MiXCR, one row per CDR3 protein. The sample holds fewer than 45,000 distinct CDR3 sequences, about an eighth seen once. The table lists this clonotype with many counts. The chain joins TRBV7-9 to TRBJ1-1, with D perhaps TRBD1 (6 bases). The sample taken for sequencing was a population of CD138-negative cells sorted from bone marrow. This sequence originates from a donor older than 35 with multiple myeloma. The CDR3 bases are TGTGCCAGCAGCTTAGGACAGGCCTTAACGAACACTGAAGCTTTCTTT. Protein sequence: CASSLGQALTNTEAFF. The whole variable domain, remainder taken from reference TRBV7-9 and TRBJ1-1, is DTGVSQNPRHKITKRGQNVTFRCDPISEHNRLYWYRQTLGQGPEFLTYFQNEAQLEKSRLLSDRFSAERPKGSFSTLEIQRTEQGDSAMYLCASSLGQALTNTEAFFGQGTRLTVV.